This TCR beta chain appears in the sequencing data of a study of blood T cell repertoires in COVID-19. V lost 1 base to trimming and J lost 6 bases, with 16 bases between them. This CDR3 comprises 17 residues. Germline V CDR1 and CDR2: MGHRA, YSYEKL. Using immunoSEQ multiplex PCR, the repertoire was profiled, and TCRdb retains in-frame clones only, with some absent. Of 50,000 to 65,000 clones in the sample, about 86% were seen once. The V and J genes are TRBV4-1 and TRBJ1-6, with D possibly being TRBD1 (6 bases). Specimen: peripheral blood. The TCR comes from a human donor in a cohort sampled during active COVID-19. The chain's CDR3 is CASSQAPTGAFNSPLHF. The CDR3 DNA reads as TGCGCCAGCAGCCAAGCCCCGACAGGCGCCTTTAATTCACCCCTCCACTTT.